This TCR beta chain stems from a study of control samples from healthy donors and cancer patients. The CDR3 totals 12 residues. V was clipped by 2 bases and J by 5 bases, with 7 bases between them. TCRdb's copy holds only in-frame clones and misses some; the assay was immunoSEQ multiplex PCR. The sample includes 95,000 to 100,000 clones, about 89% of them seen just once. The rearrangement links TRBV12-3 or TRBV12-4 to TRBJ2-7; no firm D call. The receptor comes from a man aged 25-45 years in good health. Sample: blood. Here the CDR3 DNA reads TGTGCCAGCAGTTTAAAGTTCCACGAGCAGTACGTC. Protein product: CASSLKFHEQYV.